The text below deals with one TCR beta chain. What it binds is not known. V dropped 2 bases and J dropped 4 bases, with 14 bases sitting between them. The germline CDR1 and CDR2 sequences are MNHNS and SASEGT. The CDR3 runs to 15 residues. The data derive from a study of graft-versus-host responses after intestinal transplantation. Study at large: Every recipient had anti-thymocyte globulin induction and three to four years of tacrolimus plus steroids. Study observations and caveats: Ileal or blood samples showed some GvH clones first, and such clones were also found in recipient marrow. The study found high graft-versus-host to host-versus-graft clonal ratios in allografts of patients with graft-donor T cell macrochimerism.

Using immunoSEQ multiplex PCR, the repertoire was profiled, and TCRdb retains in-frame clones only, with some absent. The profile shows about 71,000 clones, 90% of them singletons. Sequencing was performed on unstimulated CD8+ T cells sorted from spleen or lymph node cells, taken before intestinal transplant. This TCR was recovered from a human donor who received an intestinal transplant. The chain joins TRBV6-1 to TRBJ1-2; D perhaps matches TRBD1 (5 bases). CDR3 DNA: TGTGCCAGCAGTGAAAGTTGGGGGGGAGGCTATGGCTACACCTTC. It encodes CASSESWGGGYGYTF.